Listed below are T cell receptor beta chains from one sample, sequenced in a study of blood T cell repertoires in COVID-19. Here immunoSEQ multiplex PCR was the method, and the copy in TCRdb shows in-frame clones only, minus some. This sample yields around 170,000 clones, of which around two thirds are seen a single time; approximately 3% belongs to the top ten. Source material: peripheral blood. Receptors originate from a woman of 80 years or more with acute or convalescent COVID-19. Both conserved end residues are part of each CDR3. D genes are given only for firm matches.

-,TRBV5-1,TRBJ2-2,CASSFNSGTGELFF
-,TRBV28,TRBJ2-6,CASNERSGANVLTF
TRBD1,TRBV28,TRBJ1-5,CASSWGQGEQPQHF
TRBD1,TRBV28,TRBJ2-7,CASSFRGRTDEQYF
-,TRBV7-9,TRBJ2-5,CASLDRKTGTRETQYF
TRBD1,TRBV6-6,TRBJ1-5,CASRRDQGARRNQPQHF
-,TRBV27,TRBJ1-1,CASSPSRGSTEAFF
TRBD2,TRBV30,TRBJ2-3,CAWSDLLDSGRARDTQYF
TRBD1,TRBV19,TRBJ2-7,CASSRDSLYEQYF
-,TRBV4-1,TRBJ2-1,CASSQNSYFTAHNEQFF
TRBD2,TRBV7-2,TRBJ2-3,CASRWTSGSTDTQYF
-,TRBV19,TRBJ2-3,CASSIRKGTKPDTQYF
-,TRBV28,TRBJ2-1,CASSSVYNEQFF
-,TRBV23-1,TRBJ2-7,CASSQSLIVAGIPYEQYF
-,TRBV11-2,TRBJ1-2,CASSPPGGYGYTF
-,TRBV5-5,TRBJ2-7,CASSLASVEQYF
TRBD2,TRBV7-3,TRBJ2-1,CASSPLAGTPGENEQFF
-,TRBV7-2,TRBJ1-5,CASSGEGGYSQPQHF
TRBD2,TRBV28,TRBJ2-3,CASSLEVSGRGADTQYF
TRBD2,TRBV11-2,TRBJ2-1,CASLGGSYNEQFF
-,TRBV19,TRBJ1-3,CASSVRQISGNTIYF
-,TRBV5-1,TRBJ2-7,CASRGLGGGRASYEQYF
TRBD2,TRBV7-7,TRBJ2-5,CASSPTSGSGETQYF
TRBD2,TRBV9,TRBJ2-3,CASSAVAGEGTDTQYF
-,TRBV21-1,TRBJ2-7,CASGRGQRLAGDYEQYF
-,TRBV11-2,TRBJ2-7,CASRALDEQYF
TRBD2,TRBV28,TRBJ2-1,CASSSRTSSTYNEQFF
-,TRBV7-8,TRBJ2-2,CASSFDTPLNTGELFF
TRBD1,TRBV24-1,TRBJ1-5,CATSDPGQNNQPQHF
-,TRBV4-1,TRBJ1-1,CASSQVGSGGTEAFF
-,TRBV12-3/TRBV12-4,TRBJ1-6,CASSLGGNSPLHF
TRBD2,TRBV7-8,TRBJ2-1,CASSSLAGVNEQFF
TRBD2,TRBV4-1,TRBJ2-1,CASSQGLAETYNEQFF
TRBD1,TRBV28,TRBJ1-4,CASSLGTGLVGLFF
-,TRBV28,TRBJ1-1,CASSPGGNTEAFF
TRBD1,TRBV29-1,TRBJ1-4,CSVADRAIEKLFF
-,TRBV29-1,TRBJ2-2,CSVEVGRGTTTGELFF
-,TRBV5-1,TRBJ2-1,CASSLMEASSYNEQFF
TRBD1,TRBV19,TRBJ2-1,CASTPWGQGNEQFF
-,TRBV19,TRBJ1-1,CASSTGLTEAFF
-,TRBV28,TRBJ2-1,CASSLEGVYNEQFF
TRBD2,TRBV7-8,TRBJ2-2,CASSLGGGGELFF
TRBD2,TRBV4-2,TRBJ2-7,CASSQVLAGVYEQYF
-,TRBV7-9,TRBJ2-7,CASSQGSYEQYF
TRBD1,TRBV6-6,TRBJ2-7,CASSQGQGGEQYF
TRBD1,TRBV5-1,TRBJ2-6,CASSPGQGFSGANVLTF
-,TRBV14,TRBJ2-7,CASSQVFPVF
-,TRBV24-1,TRBJ2-4,CATIGRGNIQYF
TRBD1,TRBV18,TRBJ1-5,CASSPGTGGRDQPQHF
-,TRBV10-3,TRBJ1-1,CAISDKGVRTEAFF
-,TRBV30,TRBJ2-7,CAWSVGGTPYEQYF
-,TRBV12-5,TRBJ2-1,CASGLANYEQFF
TRBD1,TRBV10-3,TRBJ2-3,CAISVAGGDTQYF
-,TRBV19,TRBJ1-1,CASRNRLFTEAFF
-,TRBV27,TRBJ2-7,CASSPLSSYEQYF
-,TRBV5-5,TRBJ2-1,CASSELVYSYNEQFF
-,TRBV6-2/TRBV6-3,TRBJ1-4,CASSDGQFNEKLFF
TRBD2,TRBV11-3,TRBJ2-4,CASSLSGGNIQYF